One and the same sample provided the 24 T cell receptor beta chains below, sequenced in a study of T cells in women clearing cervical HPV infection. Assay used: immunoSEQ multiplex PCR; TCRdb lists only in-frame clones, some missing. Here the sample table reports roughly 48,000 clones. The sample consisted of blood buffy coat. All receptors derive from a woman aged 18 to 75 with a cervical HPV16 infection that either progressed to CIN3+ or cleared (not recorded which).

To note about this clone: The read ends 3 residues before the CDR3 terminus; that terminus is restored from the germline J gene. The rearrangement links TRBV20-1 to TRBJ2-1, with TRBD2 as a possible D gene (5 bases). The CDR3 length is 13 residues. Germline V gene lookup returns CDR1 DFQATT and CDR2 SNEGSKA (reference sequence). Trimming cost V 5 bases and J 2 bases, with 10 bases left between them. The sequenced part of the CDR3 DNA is TGCAGTGCTCGCTGGACTGCCTACAATGAG. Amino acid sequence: CSARWTAYNE. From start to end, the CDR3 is CSARWTAYNEQFF.

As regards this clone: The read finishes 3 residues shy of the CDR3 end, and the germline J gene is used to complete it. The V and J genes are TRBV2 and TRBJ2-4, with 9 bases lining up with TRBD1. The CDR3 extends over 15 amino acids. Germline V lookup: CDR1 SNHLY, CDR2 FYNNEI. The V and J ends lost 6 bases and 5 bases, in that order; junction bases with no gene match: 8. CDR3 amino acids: CASSRRQGVENIQYF. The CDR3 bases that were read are TGTGCCAGCAGCCGCAGACAGGGGGTAGAAAACATT.

Here the CDR3 reads CASSQEPSMRRGGTDTQYF. The part of the CDR3 DNA that was read is TGTGCCAGCAGCCAAGAGCCCTCTATGCGCCGGGGGGGAACAGATACG. V is TRBV4-2 and J is TRBJ2-3; TRBD2 aligns across 8 bases. From the germline J gene comes the end of the CDR3, since the read stops 3 residues before it. Germline CDR1 LGHNA, CDR2 YNFKEQ. V trimming: 0 bases; J trimming: 3 bases; junction bases outside the gene matches: 14. This CDR3 spans 19 amino acids.

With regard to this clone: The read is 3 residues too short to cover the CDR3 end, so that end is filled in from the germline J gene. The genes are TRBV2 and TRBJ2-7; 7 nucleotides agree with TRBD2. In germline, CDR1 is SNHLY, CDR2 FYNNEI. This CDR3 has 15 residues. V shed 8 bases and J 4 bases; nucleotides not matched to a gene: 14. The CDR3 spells CASWPPRGTTYEQYF. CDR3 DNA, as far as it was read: TGTGCCAGCTGGCCCCCGCGGGGGACCACTTACGAG.

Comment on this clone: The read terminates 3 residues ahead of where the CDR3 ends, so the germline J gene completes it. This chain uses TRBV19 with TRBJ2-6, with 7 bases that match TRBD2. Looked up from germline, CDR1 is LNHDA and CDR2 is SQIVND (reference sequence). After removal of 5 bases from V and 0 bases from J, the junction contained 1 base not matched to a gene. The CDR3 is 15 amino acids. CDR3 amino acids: CASSQRDSGANVLTF. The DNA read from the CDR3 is TGTGCCAGTAGTCAGCGGGACTCTGGGGCCAACGTC.

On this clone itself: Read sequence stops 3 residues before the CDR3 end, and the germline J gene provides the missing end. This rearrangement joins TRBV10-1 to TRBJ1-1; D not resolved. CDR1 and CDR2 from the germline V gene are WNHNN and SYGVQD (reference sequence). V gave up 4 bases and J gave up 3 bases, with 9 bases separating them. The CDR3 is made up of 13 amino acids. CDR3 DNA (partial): TGCGCCAGCAGTGTTACAGCCTACACTGAA. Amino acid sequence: CASSVTAYTE. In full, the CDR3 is CASSVTAYTEAFF.

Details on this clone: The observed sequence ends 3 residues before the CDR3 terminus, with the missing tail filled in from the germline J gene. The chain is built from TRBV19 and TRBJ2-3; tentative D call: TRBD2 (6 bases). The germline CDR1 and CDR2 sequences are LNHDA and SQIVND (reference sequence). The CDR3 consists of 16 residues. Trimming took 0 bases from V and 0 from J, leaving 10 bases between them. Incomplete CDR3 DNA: TGTGCCAGTAGTATAGATCGCGGGGCTAGCACAGATACG. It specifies CASSIDRGASTDT. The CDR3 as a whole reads CASSIDRGASTDTQYF.

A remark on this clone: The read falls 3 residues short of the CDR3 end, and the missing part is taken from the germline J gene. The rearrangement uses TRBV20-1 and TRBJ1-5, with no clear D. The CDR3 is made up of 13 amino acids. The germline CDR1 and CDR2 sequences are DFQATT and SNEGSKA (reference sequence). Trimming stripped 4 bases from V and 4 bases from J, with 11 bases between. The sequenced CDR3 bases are TGCAGTGCTATTTCTTTGGCAAATCAGCCC. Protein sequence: CSAISLANQP. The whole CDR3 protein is CSAISLANQPQHF.

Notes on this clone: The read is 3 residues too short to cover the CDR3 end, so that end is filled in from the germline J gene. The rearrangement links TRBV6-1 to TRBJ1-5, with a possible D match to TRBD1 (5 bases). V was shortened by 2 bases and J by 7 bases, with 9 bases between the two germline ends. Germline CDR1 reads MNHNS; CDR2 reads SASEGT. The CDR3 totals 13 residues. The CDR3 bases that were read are TGTGCCAGCAGTGAAATCGGGGGGCAGCCC. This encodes CASSEIGGQP. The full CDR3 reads CASSEIGGQPQHF.

The CDR3 protein is CSASGGQYQGYEQYF. Incomplete CDR3 DNA: TGCAGTGCTAGCGGGGGACAGTACCAGGGGTACGAG. The chain carries TRBV20-1 and TRBJ2-7; D may be TRBD1 (7 bases). The CDR3 end falls 3 residues outside the read, so it is completed with the germline J gene. In germline, CDR1 is DFQATT, CDR2 SNEGSKA (reference sequence). The CDR3 has 15 amino acids. V was clipped by 3 bases and J by 4 bases, with 19 bases between them.

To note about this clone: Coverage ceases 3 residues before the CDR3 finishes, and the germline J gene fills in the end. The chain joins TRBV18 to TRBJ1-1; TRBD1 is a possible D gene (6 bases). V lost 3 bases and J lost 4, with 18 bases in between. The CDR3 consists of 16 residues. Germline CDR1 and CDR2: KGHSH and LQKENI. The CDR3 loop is CASSPRPRGASTEAFF. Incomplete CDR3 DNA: TGTGCCAGCTCACCCCGGCCGCGGGGGGCGAGCACTGAA.

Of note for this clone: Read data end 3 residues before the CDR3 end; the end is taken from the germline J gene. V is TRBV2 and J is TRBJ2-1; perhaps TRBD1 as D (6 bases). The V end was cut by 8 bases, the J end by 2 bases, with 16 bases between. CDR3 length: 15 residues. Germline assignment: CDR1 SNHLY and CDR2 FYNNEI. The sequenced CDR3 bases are TGTGCCAGCCCACGCCGGGACACAGCCTACAATGAG. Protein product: CASPRRDTAYNE. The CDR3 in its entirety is CASPRRDTAYNEQFF.

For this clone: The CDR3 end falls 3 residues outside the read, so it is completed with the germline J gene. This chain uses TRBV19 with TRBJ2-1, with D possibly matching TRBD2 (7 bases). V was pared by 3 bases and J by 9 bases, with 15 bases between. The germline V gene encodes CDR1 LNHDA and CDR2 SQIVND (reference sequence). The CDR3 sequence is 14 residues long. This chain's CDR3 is CASSMRGGAVEQFF. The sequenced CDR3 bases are TGTGCCAGTAGTATGCGAGGGGGGGCCGTTGAG.

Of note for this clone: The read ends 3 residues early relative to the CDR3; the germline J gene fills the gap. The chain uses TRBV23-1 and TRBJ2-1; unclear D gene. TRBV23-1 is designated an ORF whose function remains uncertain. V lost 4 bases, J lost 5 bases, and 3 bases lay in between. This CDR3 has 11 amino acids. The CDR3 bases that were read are TGCGCCAGCAGTCCCAACAATGAG. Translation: CASSPNNE. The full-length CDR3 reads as CASSPNNEQFF.

The chain's CDR3 is CSARDGTDNSPLHF. The covered CDR3 bases are TGCAGTGCTAGAGATGGGACAGACAATTCACCC. The rearrangement uses TRBV20-1 and TRBJ1-6; TRBD1 agrees at 7 bases. The sequenced fragment ends 3 residues before the CDR3 boundary, so the rest is inferred from the germline J gene. The ends lost 0 bases at V and 7 bases at J; junction bases unmatched: 3. The CDR3 consists of 14 residues. The V gene's germline CDR1 is DFQATT and CDR2 SNEGSKA (reference sequence).

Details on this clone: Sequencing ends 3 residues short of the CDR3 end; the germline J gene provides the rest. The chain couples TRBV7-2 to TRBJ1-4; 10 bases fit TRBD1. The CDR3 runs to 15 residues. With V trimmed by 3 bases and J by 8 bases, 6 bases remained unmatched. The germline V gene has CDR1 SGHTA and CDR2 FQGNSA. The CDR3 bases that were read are TGTGCCAGCAGCTTCGACAGGGGGCGTGGGGAAAAA. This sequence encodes CASSFDRGRGEK. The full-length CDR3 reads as CASSFDRGRGEKLFF.

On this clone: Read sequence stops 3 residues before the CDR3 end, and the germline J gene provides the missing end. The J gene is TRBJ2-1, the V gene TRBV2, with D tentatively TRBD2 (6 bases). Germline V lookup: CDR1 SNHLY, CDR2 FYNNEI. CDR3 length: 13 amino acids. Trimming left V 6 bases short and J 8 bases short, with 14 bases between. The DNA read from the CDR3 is TGTGCCAGCAGGGGGGACTCAAGGTATGAG. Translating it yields CASRGDSRYE. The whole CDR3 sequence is CASRGDSRYEQFF.

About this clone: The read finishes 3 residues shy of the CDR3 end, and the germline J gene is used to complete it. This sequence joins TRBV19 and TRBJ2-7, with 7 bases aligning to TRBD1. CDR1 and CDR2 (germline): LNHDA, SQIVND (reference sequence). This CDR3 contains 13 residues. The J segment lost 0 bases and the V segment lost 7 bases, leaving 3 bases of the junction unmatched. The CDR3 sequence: CASTRQGSYEQYF. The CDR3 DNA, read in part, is TGTGCCAGTACTCGACAGGGCTCCTACGAG. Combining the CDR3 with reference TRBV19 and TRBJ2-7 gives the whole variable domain DGGITQSPKYLFRKEGQNVTLSCEQNLNHDAMYWYRQDPGQGLRLIYYSQIVNDFQKGDIAEGYSVSREKKESFPLTVTSAQKNPTAFYLCASTRQGSYEQYFGPGTRLTVT.

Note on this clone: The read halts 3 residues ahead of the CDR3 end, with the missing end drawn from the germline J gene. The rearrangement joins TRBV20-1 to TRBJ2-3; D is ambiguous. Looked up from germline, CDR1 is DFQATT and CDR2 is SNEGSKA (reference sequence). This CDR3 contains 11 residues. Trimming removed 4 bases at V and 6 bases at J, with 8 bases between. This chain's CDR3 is CSATYGDTQYF. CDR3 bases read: TGCAGTGCTACCTACGGGGATACG.

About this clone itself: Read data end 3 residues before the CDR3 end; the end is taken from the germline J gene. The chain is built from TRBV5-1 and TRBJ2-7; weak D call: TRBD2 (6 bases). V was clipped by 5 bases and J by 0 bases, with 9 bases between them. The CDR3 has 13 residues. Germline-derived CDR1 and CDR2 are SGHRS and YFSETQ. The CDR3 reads CASRRRDSYEQYF. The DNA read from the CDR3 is TGCGCCAGCAGGAGGCGGGACTCCTACGAG.

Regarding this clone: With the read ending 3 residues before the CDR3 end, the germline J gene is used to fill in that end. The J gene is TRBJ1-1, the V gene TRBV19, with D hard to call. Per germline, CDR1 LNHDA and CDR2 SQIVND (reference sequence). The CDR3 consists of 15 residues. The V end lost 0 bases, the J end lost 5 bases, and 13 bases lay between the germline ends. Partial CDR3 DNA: TGTGCCAGTAGTATAGATCTCGGGGTAGGAACTGAA. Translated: CASSIDLGVGTE. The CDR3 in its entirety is CASSIDLGVGTEAFF.

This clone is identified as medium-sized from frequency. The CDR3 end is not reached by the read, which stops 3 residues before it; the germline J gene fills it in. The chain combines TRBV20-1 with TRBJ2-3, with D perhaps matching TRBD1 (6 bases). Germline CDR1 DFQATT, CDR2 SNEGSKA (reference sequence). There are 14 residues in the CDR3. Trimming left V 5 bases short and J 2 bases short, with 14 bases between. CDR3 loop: CSAGRDTSTDTQYF. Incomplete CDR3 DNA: TGCAGTGCTGGCCGGGACACCTCCACAGATACG.

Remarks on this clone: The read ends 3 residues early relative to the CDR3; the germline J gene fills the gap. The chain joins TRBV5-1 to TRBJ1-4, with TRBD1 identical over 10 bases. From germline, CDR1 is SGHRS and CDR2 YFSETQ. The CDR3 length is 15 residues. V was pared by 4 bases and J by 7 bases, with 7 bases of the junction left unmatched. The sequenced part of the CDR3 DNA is TGCGCCAGCAGCGGCCAGGACAGGGGGACTGAAAAA. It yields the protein CASSGQDRGTEK. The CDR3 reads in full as CASSGQDRGTEKLFF.

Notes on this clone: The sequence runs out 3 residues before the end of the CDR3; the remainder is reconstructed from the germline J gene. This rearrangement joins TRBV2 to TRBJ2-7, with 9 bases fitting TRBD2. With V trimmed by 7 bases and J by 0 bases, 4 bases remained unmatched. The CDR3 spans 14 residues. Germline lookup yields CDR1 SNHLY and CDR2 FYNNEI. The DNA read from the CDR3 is TGTGCCAGCAAGACTAGCGGAAGCTCCTACGAG. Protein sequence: CASKTSGSSYE. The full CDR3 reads CASKTSGSSYEQYF.